One and the same sample provided the 32 T cell receptor beta chains below, sequenced in a study of sequential checkpoint blockade in melanoma. The treatment: randomized to nivolumab then ipilimumab (arm A) or the reverse (arm B). This table comes from immunoSEQ multiplex PCR, and its TCRdb copy is limited to in-frame clones, with some not included. In the table there are 30,000 to 40,000 clones, nearly 90% of which are singletons. Sample: CD8+ T cells sorted from blood (inferred from file names), taken from a patient given nivolumab and ipilimumab in sequence. These receptors originate from a human donor with melanoma.

V is TRBV4-2 and J is TRBJ2-7; maybe TRBD2 (6 bases). Germline-derived CDR1 and CDR2 are LGHNA and YNFKEQ. This CDR3 has 14 amino acids. V shed 1 base and J shed 1 base, with 8 bases lying between them. The CDR3 DNA reads TGTGCCAGCAGCCAAGTACTAGCTTCCTACGAGCAGTACTTC. Translation gives CASSQVLASYEQYF.

This clone was seen a few times. This chain joins TRBV19 and TRBJ2-1, with D perhaps TRBD2 (5 bases). The CDR3 consists of 10 residues. Trimming shortened V by 5 bases and J by 11 bases, and 7 bases separated the two germline ends. Looked up from germline, CDR1 is LNHDA and CDR2 is SQIVND (reference sequence). The CDR3 nucleotides are TGTGCCAGTAGTGACGGGAAGCAGTTCTTC. It yields the protein CASSDGKQFF.

The chain carries TRBV2 and TRBJ1-5, with unresolved D. This CDR3 comprises 15 residues. CDR1 and CDR2 (germline): SNHLY, FYNNEI. With 5 bases removed from V and 0 bases from J, the gap between germline ends came to 11 bases. The CDR3 coding sequence is TGTGCCAGCAGTTTAGGCGGCATTAGCAATCAGCCCCAGCATTTT. Protein: CASSLGGISNQPQHF.

This clone was recorded once. The chain uses TRBV29-1 and TRBJ2-7; 8 bases map to TRBD1. CDR3 length: 13 residues. The junction had 4 bases not matched to a gene; V was cut back by 6 bases and J by 0 bases. The V gene's germline CDR1 is SQVTM and CDR2 ANQGSEA. CDR3 in DNA: TGCAGCGTCAGGACAGGGAGCTCCTACGAGCAGTACGTC. The encoded protein is CSVRTGSSYEQYV.

This chain joins TRBV19 and TRBJ1-5, with TRBD1 matching 11 bases. J lost 5 bases, V lost 6 bases, and 6 bases had no gene match. The CDR3 spans 15 residues. CDR1 is LNHDA and CDR2 is SQIVND in the germline V gene (reference sequence). The CDR3 bases are TGTGCCAGTAGCCCCGGGACAGGGGGAGATCAGCCCCAGCATTTT. Translated: CASSPGTGGDQPQHF.

This chain uses TRBV4-3 with TRBJ1-5; TRBD1 matches 7 bases. V shed 3 bases and J 4 bases; nucleotides not matched to a gene: 6. In germline, CDR1 is LGHNA, CDR2 YSLEER. The length of the CDR3 is 15 residues. CDR3 loop: CASSQQGERNQPQHF. Here the CDR3 DNA reads TGCGCCAGCAGCCAGCAGGGGGAAAGGAATCAGCCCCAGCATTTT.

This chain links TRBV19 with TRBJ2-1; TRBD1 matches 7 bases. The V and J ends lost 7 bases and 3 bases, in that order; junction bases with no gene match: 6. Germline V gene data show CDR1 as LNHDA and CDR2 as SQIVND (reference sequence). The CDR3 runs 14 residues. The CDR3 region has the DNA TGTGCCAGTAACCCGGGACAGCTCTACAATGAGCAGTTCTTC. It codes for CASNPGQLYNEQFF.

The genes are TRBV28 and TRBJ2-5, with D maybe TRBD2 (5 bases). TRBJ2-7 explains the end of the DNA better; the J call may be wrong. This CDR3 is built from 14 residues. Germline CDR1 MDHEN, CDR2 SYDVKM. CDR3 sequence reads: CASSSLLGASEQYF. The CDR3 region has the DNA TGTGCCAGCAGTTCTCTGTTGGGAGCTTCCGAGCAGTACTTC.

This clone was seen a single time. The chain links TRBV19 to TRBJ1-1, with 7 bases identical to TRBD1. This CDR3 is 13 amino acids long. V shed 7 bases, J shed 0 bases, and the junction held 2 bases outside the gene matches. Per the germline V gene, CDR1 is LNHDA and CDR2 is SQIVND (reference sequence). Written as DNA, the CDR3 is TGTGCCAGTACGGGACAGCTGAACACTGAAGCTTTCTTT. This translates into CASTGQLNTEAFF.

The genes are TRBV10-3 and TRBJ2-3; 7 bases match TRBD2. V gave up 0 bases and J gave up 11 bases; unmatched junction bases: 14. Germline CDR1 ENHRY, CDR2 SYGVKD. This CDR3 has 16 residues. CDR3 loop: CAISESASGPREEQYF. CDR3 nucleotide sequence: TGTGCCATCAGTGAGTCGGCTAGCGGCCCGAGGGAGGAGCAGTATTTT.

The chain couples TRBV7-8 to TRBJ1-5; possible D gene TRBD1, 6 bases. Between the trimmed V and J ends, which lost 5 bases and 10 bases, there was a span of 18 bases. Germline assignment: CDR1 SGHVS and CDR2 FQNEAQ. The CDR3 totals 14 residues. The CDR3 loop reads CASSPRTDLGPQHF. The CDR3 bases are TGTGCCAGCAGCCCACGGACAGATTTAGGTCCCCAGCATTTT. The whole variable domain, filled in from reference TRBV7-8 and TRBJ1-5, reads GAGVSQSPRYKVAKRGQDVALRCDPISGHVSLFWYQQALGQGPEFLTYFQNEAQLDKSGLPSDRFFAERPEGSVSTLKIQRTQQEDSAVYLCASSPRTDLGPQHFGDGTRLSIL.

This chain joins TRBV7-9 and TRBJ2-1; 9 bases fit TRBD2. V trimming: 6 bases; J trimming: 1 base; junction bases outside the gene matches: 4. There are 15 residues in the CDR3. CDR1 and CDR2 (germline): SEHNR, FQNEAQ (reference sequence). For the CDR3, the DNA is TGTGCCAGCAGGGGACTAGCTGGATCCTACAATGAGCAGTTCTTC. Translated: CASRGLAGSYNEQFF.

The chain joins TRBV7-8 to TRBJ2-2; 9 nucleotides agree with TRBD1. Germline-derived CDR1 and CDR2 are SGHVS and FQNEAQ. This CDR3 is built from 17 residues. Germline trimming cut 3 bases from V and 1 base from J; bases unmatched to any gene: 6. CDR3 region: CASSFLEGQGNTGELFF. The CDR3 DNA is TGTGCCAGCAGCTTTCTAGAGGGACAGGGGAACACCGGGGAGCTGTTTTTT.

The V and J genes are TRBV6-5 and TRBJ1-2; 9 bases map to TRBD1. The CDR3 length is 15 residues. V lost 5 bases, J lost 1 base, and 5 bases stayed unmatched. CDR1 is MNHEY and CDR2 is SVGAGI in the germline V gene. Here the CDR3 DNA reads TGTGCCAGCAGTCGATGGACAGGGGATAACTATGGCTACACCTTC. Translated: CASSRWTGDNYGYTF.

The rearrangement joins TRBV5-1 to TRBJ2-2, with 9 bases that match TRBD2. In germline, CDR1 is SGHRS, CDR2 YFSETQ. Trimming took 4 bases from V and 4 from J; bases not matched to a gene: 8. The CDR3 spans 16 residues. The CDR3 DNA follows: TGCGCCAGCAGCGTTGGGACTAGCCCCAGCACCGGGGAGCTGTTTTTT. The encoded protein is CASSVGTSPSTGELFF. The variable domain in full, completed from reference TRBV5-1 and TRBJ2-2, reads KAGVTQTPRYLIKTRGQQVTLSCSPISGHRSVSWYQQTPGQGLQFLFEYFSETQRNKGNFPGRFSGRQFSNSRSEMNVSTLELGDSALYLCASSVGTSPSTGELFFGEGSRLTVL.

CDR3 bases: TGTGCCAGCAGCTTAGCTGGGGCAGGTACCGGGGAGCTGTTTTTT. Protein: CASSLAGAGTGELFF. This chain links TRBV7-9 with TRBJ2-2; the D gene is possibly TRBD1 (5 bases). The CDR3 contains 15 residues. Germline CDR1 SEHNR, CDR2 FQNEAQ (reference sequence). The V end was cut by 0 bases, the J end by 5 bases, with 10 bases between.

V usage is TRBV4-2 and J usage is TRBJ1-2; 8 bases fit TRBD1. Germline-derived CDR1 and CDR2 are LGHNA and YNFKEQ. This CDR3 is 17 amino acids long. V shed 4 bases and J 6 bases; nucleotides not matched to a gene: 16. The CDR3 region has the DNA TGTGCCAGCAGCCCGTTGTACCAGGGGGCGCCGGTCGATGGCTACACCTTC. Its protein is CASSPLYQGAPVDGYTF.

This chain connects TRBV9 to TRBJ2-1; a weak D match, TRBD2 (7 bases). Trimming pared 1 base from V and 2 bases from J, leaving 28 bases between. Germline V CDR1 and CDR2: SGDLS, YYNGEE. The CDR3 covers 21 residues. CDR3 nucleotide sequence: TGTGCCAGCAGCGTACTCGGACGGCGGGGGCCCCTTAGTGACGCCTACAATGAGCAGTTCTTC. Its protein is CASSVLGRRGPLSDAYNEQFF. Complete variable domain (other parts from reference TRBV9 and TRBJ2-1): DSGVTQTPKHLITATGQRVTLRCSPRSGDLSVYWYQQSLDQGLQFLIQYYNGEERAKGNILERFSAQQFPDLHSELNLSSLELGDSALYFCASSVLGRRGPLSDAYNEQFFGPGTRLTVL.

This chain links TRBV4-1 with TRBJ1-3; no clear D gene. CDR1 and CDR2 from the germline V gene are MGHRA and YSYEKL. The CDR3 sequence is 16 residues long. The ends were cut back, 4 bases at V and 0 bases at J, with 13 bases in the middle. CDR3 DNA: TGCGCCAGCAGCCCCACGCAGGCCAACTCTGGAAACACCATATATTTT. Translating it yields CASSPTQANSGNTIYF.

V gene TRBV5-6 combines with J gene TRBJ1-4; 8 bases map to TRBD1. The CDR3 has 14 amino acids. V shed 1 base and J 5 bases; nucleotides not matched to a gene: 1. Germline V gene lookup returns CDR1 SGHDT and CDR2 YYEEEE. The CDR3 bases are TGTGCCAGCAGCTTGCAGGGGGCAAATGAAAAACTGTTTTTT. Encoded protein: CASSLQGANEKLFF.

V gene TRBV30 combines with J gene TRBJ1-2; D is unclear. Deletions cut 5 bases from V and 9 bases from J, with 16 bases between. The length of the CDR3 is 12 residues. Germline V lookup: CDR1 GTSNPN, CDR2 SVGIG (reference sequence). CDR3 sequence: CAWGGDGSSYTF. The CDR3 DNA reads as TGTGCCTGGGGCGGGGATGGGAGTAGCTACACCTTC.

The chain links TRBV9 to TRBJ2-1, with D possibly TRBD1 on 5 matching bases. CDR1 and CDR2 (germline): SGDLS, YYNGEE. Deletions cut 0 bases from V and 0 bases from J, with 16 bases between. The CDR3 consists of 18 residues. CDR3 loop: CASSVGVGVTYSYNEQFF. In DNA form, the CDR3 reads TGTGCCAGCAGCGTAGGGGTAGGGGTAACCTACTCCTACAATGAGCAGTTCTTC.

The chain joins TRBV5-1 to TRBJ2-1; weak D call: TRBD2 (5 bases). Trimming stripped 2 bases from V and 3 bases from J, with 6 bases between. The CDR3 runs to 13 residues. In germline, CDR1 is SGHRS, CDR2 YFSETQ. Here the CDR3 reads CASSLLVYNEQFF. The CDR3 nucleotides are TGCGCCAGCAGCTTACTAGTCTACAATGAGCAGTTCTTC.

The genes are TRBV10-3 and TRBJ1-1; 10 positions match TRBD1. Germline trimming cut 7 bases from V and 1 base from J; bases unmatched to any gene: 6. Germline V gene sequence: CDR1 ENHRY, CDR2 SYGVKD. This CDR3 contains 15 residues. CDR3 sequence (DNA): TGTGCCATCAATCCAGACAGGGGGCCGAACACTGAAGCTTTCTTT. Translating gives CAINPDRGPNTEAFF.

CDR3 loop: CASSVGRGGTEAFF. In DNA form, the CDR3 reads TGTGCCAGCAGCGTAGGAAGGGGAGGCACTGAAGCTTTCTTT. This chain uses TRBV9 with TRBJ1-1; D possibly corresponds to TRBD1 (5 bases). CDR3 length: 14 residues. Germline CDR1 is SGDLS and CDR2 is YYNGEE. V dropped 0 bases and J dropped 4 bases, with 10 bases sitting between them.

This clone was recorded only once. The rearrangement joins TRBV4-1 to TRBJ2-7; TRBD2 agrees at 12 bases. The trim removed 3 bases at V and 4 bases at J, leaving 4 bases unmatched. Germline CDR1 is MGHRA and CDR2 is YSYEKL. CDR3 length: 15 amino acids. The CDR3 DNA follows: TGCGCCAGCAGCCAGACTAGCGGGAGTTTTTACGAGCAGTACTTC. It codes for CASSQTSGSFYEQYF.

CDR3 sequence (DNA): TGCAGCGTTGAAGATGGGAGCTCCTACAATGAGCAGTTCTTC. Amino acids: CSVEDGSSYNEQFF. The chain uses TRBV29-1 and TRBJ2-1; D possibly corresponds to TRBD2 (5 bases). Trimming shortened V by 0 bases and J by 0 bases, and 6 bases separated the two germline ends. CDR3 length: 14 amino acids. Germline loops: CDR1 SQVTM, CDR2 ANQGSEA.

This clone has just one count. The chain has TRBV27 and TRBJ2-1, with D perhaps matching TRBD1 (5 bases). Germline V gene data show CDR1 as MNHEY and CDR2 as SMNVEV (reference sequence). The V end lost 7 bases, the J end lost 0 bases, and 10 bases lay between the germline ends. The CDR3 runs to 14 residues. As DNA, the CDR3 is TGTGCCAGCACGGCCAGGGCCTCCTACAATGAGCAGTTCTTC. Residues: CASTARASYNEQFF.

The V call is TRBV2, the J call TRBJ1-1; D ambiguous. CDR1 and CDR2 from the germline V gene are SNHLY and FYNNEI. V shed 5 bases and J shed 1 base, with 5 bases lying between them. The CDR3 loop spans 12 amino acids. DNA of the CDR3: TGTGCCAGCAGTCTGTCGAACACTGAAGCTTTCTTT. Amino acid sequence: CASSLSNTEAFF.

This CDR3 reads CSVLRIGTEPKQRYYEQYF. The CDR3 coding sequence is TGCAGCGTCCTTCGAATCGGGACTGAACCCAAACAGAGATACTACGAGCAGTACTTC. The V call is TRBV29-1, the J call TRBJ2-7, with a weak D call TRBD2 (6 bases). Trimming left V 6 bases short and J 3 bases short, with 33 bases between. This CDR3 has 19 residues. Germline V lookup: CDR1 SQVTM, CDR2 ANQGSEA.

The chain has TRBV29-1 and TRBJ2-2; D may be TRBD1 (6 bases). Germline CDR1 is SQVTM and CDR2 is ANQGSEA. V lost 3 bases, J lost 6 bases, and 14 bases lay in between. The CDR3 loop spans 14 amino acids. CDR3 region: CSVDRGNGAGELFF. The CDR3 coding sequence is TGCAGCGTTGATAGGGGGAATGGGGCCGGGGAGCTGTTTTTT.

This clone was picked up one time. This chain joins TRBV11-2 and TRBJ1-1; the D is unclear. The CDR3 has 14 residues. In germline, CDR1 is SGHAT, CDR2 FQNNGV. V gave up 1 base and J gave up 1 base, with 7 bases separating them. CDR3 nucleotides: TGTGCCAGCAGCTTAGTACAGCCGAACACTGAAGCTTTCTTT. Residues: CASSLVQPNTEAFF.